This TCR beta chain was obtained from a study of T cell repertoires in cytomegalovirus infection. In the study overall: HLA-B-restricted CMV epitopes that are well studied, plus recently identified HLA-C-restricted ones, were used by the study. CMV infection plus the matching HLA type was flagged by public TCR beta signatures. Study results and limitations: The ex vivo response was dominated by HLA-C-restricted CMV-specific TCR beta clonotypes.

This clonotype was counted at least ten times. The antigen remains undetermined. TCRdb analysed the reads with MiXCR anew, one entry per CDR3 protein. The sample gives some 920,000 distinct CDR3 sequences, 31% of which show up once; over 12% is in the top ten. The material sequenced was cultured CD8+ T cells from PBMCs, taken from culture after CMV antigen stimulation. This clonotype was obtained from a human donor in good health (CMV status not recorded). Some clones in this sample may be carry-over from other donors' samples.

In DNA form, the CDR3 reads TGTGCCAGCAGCCCCCTGGGACAGAGTGAAGCTTTCTTT. Translated, it gives CASSPLGQSEAFF. The V call is TRBV7-2, the J call TRBJ1-1; 7 nucleotides align to TRBD1. The V gene end was trimmed by 5 bases and the J gene end by 7 bases; junction bases not matched to a gene: 7. Germline assignment: CDR1 SGHTA and CDR2 FQGNSA. The length of the CDR3 is 13 residues.